This T cell receptor (beta chain) was identified in a study of blood T cells in healthy people across ages. Turning to this clonotype: Its antigen is as yet unknown. Just one base apart from a much larger clone, this may be a read error. Since no conserved phenylalanine or tryptophan closes the CDR3, a read error is the likely cause.

The authors drew ten milliliters of peripheral blood from each donor. At least 5 micrograms of total RNA were extracted per sample. Study-level findings and limits: Strong correlation linked observed beta diversity and percent naive T cells. There was no known CMV status for donors, so expanded clonotype changes were possibly confounded.

The second PCR ran about 6 to 12 cycles with a sample-barcoded 5' primer and J-beta primers. MiXCR was run by TCRdb on the 5' RACE reads, yielding one entry per CDR3 protein. The sample lists more than 650,000 distinct CDR3 sequences, about 24% seen once, with roughly 22% in the top ten. V dropped 6 bases and J dropped 4; count of bases not matched to a gene: 3. This CDR3 has 15 residues. This receptor was identified in a man between 70 and 80 years old in good health. The sample comprised blood. The chain couples TRBV12-3 or TRBV12-4 to TRBJ2-3, with 14 positions matching TRBD2. This CDR3 reads CASRPGLAGADTQYS. CDR3 coding DNA: TGTGCCAGCAGACCGGGACTAGCGGGAGCAGATACGCAGTATTCT.